The rows below give T cell receptor beta chains drawn from one sample of a study of CD8 T cells in acute hepatitis C reinfection. Profiled with immunoSEQ multiplex PCR; TCRdb holds only in-frame clones, not every one. The data show 30,000 to 40,000 clones, over 75% seen once. Sequenced sample: naive CD8+ T cells from PBMCs. Receptors were obtained from a woman aged 18-29 years who spontaneously cleared hepatitis C infection. CDR3s include the opening cysteine and the closing phenylalanine or tryptophan. The order of the fields is CDR3 protein, CDR3 DNA, J gene, V gene, D gene, clone size. The D gene is left open where the match is weak. Clone size is not always given. Where it is, it says once, few, many or a class for expanded clones.

cdr3_aa: CASSLYSGANVLTF
cdr3_nt: TGTGCCAGCAGCTTATACTCTGGGGCCAACGTCCTGACTTTC
j_call: TRBJ2-6
v_call: TRBV7-6
d_call: -
clone_size: -

cdr3_aa: CASSLTGRAPSGSNTEAFF
cdr3_nt: TGTGCCAGCAGCTTAACGGGAAGGGCTCCTTCTGGGTCTAACACTGAAGCTTTCTTT
j_call: TRBJ1-1
v_call: TRBV5-6
d_call: -
clone_size: -

cdr3_aa: CASRQLRGSNNEQFF
cdr3_nt: TGTGCCAGCAGACAACTAAGGGGGAGCAACAATGAGCAGTTCTTC
j_call: TRBJ2-1
v_call: TRBV6-1
d_call: -
clone_size: -

cdr3_aa: CAWSVRGVGIEAFF
cdr3_nt: TGTGCCTGGAGTGTACGGGGTGTTGGAATAGAAGCTTTCTTT
j_call: TRBJ1-1
v_call: TRBV30
d_call: -
clone_size: -

cdr3_aa: CASSSKAGVSMDEQFF
cdr3_nt: TGTGCCAGCAGCTCCAAAGCGGGAGTAAGTATGGATGAGCAGTTCTTC
j_call: TRBJ2-1
v_call: TRBV13
d_call: TRBD2
clone_size: -

cdr3_aa: CATSRDDRGPYTTEAFF
cdr3_nt: TGTGCCACCAGCAGGGATGACAGGGGGCCCTATACCACTGAAGCTTTCTTT
j_call: TRBJ1-1
v_call: TRBV15
d_call: TRBD1
clone_size: -

cdr3_aa: CASSYSGEGYGYTF
cdr3_nt: TGTGCCAGCAGTTATTCTGGGGAGGGCTATGGCTACACCTTC
j_call: TRBJ1-2
v_call: TRBV6-5
d_call: -
clone_size: -

cdr3_aa: CASSYDGYNEQFF
cdr3_nt: TGTGCCAGCAGCTACGACGGATACAATGAGCAGTTCTTC
j_call: TRBJ2-1
v_call: TRBV11-3
d_call: -
clone_size: -

cdr3_aa: CASSLKASGAFGEQYF
cdr3_nt: TGTGCCAGCAGTTTAAAGGCTAGTGGGGCTTTTGGTGAGCAGTACTTC
j_call: TRBJ2-7
v_call: TRBV27
d_call: -
clone_size: medium-sized

cdr3_aa: CASSGSRTSGNPYEQYF
cdr3_nt: TGTGCCAGCAGCGGGTCCCGGACTAGCGGGAATCCCTACGAGCAGTACTTC
j_call: TRBJ2-7
v_call: TRBV7-9
d_call: TRBD2
clone_size: -

cdr3_aa: CASSVGASGGTGELFF
cdr3_nt: TGTGCCAGCAGCGTAGGGGCTAGCGGGGGCACCGGGGAGCTGTTTTTT
j_call: TRBJ2-2
v_call: TRBV9
d_call: TRBD2
clone_size: -

cdr3_aa: CASRGTGRLMETDTQYF
cdr3_nt: TGTGCCAGCAGAGGGACAGGACGACTGATGGAGACAGATACGCAGTATTTT
j_call: TRBJ2-3
v_call: TRBV27
d_call: TRBD1
clone_size: once

cdr3_aa: CSVPDRKWNYDGYTF
cdr3_nt: TGCAGCGTACCGGACAGGAAATGGAACTATGATGGCTACACCTTC
j_call: TRBJ1-2
v_call: TRBV29-1
d_call: TRBD1
clone_size: -

cdr3_aa: CASSALGLADSYNEQFF
cdr3_nt: TGTGCCAGCAGCGCCCTGGGACTAGCGGACTCCTACAATGAGCAGTTCTTC
j_call: TRBJ2-1
v_call: TRBV9
d_call: TRBD2
clone_size: -

cdr3_aa: CASSAVDRLNQPQHF
cdr3_nt: TGTGCCAGCAGTGCCGTTGACCGTCTAAATCAGCCCCAGCATTTT
j_call: TRBJ1-5
v_call: TRBV6-5
d_call: -
clone_size: -

cdr3_aa: CATSRDFGQGDVKQYF
cdr3_nt: TGTGCCACCAGCAGAGACTTTGGACAGGGAGACGTAAAGCAGTACTTC
j_call: TRBJ2-7
v_call: TRBV15
d_call: TRBD1
clone_size: -

cdr3_aa: CASSIDRTDNYEQYF
cdr3_nt: TGTGCCAGTAGTATAGATCGGACAGACAACTACGAGCAGTACTTC
j_call: TRBJ2-7
v_call: TRBV19
d_call: -
clone_size: -

cdr3_aa: CSVAPAQGTLNTEAFF
cdr3_nt: TGCAGCGTGGCCCCAGCACAGGGGACGTTGAACACTGAAGCTTTCTTT
j_call: TRBJ1-1
v_call: TRBV29-1
d_call: TRBD1
clone_size: -

cdr3_aa: CASGSSGRGEQFF
cdr3_nt: TGCGCCAGCGGATCTAGCGGGAGGGGTGAGCAGTTCTTC
j_call: TRBJ2-1
v_call: TRBV10-2
d_call: TRBD2
clone_size: -

cdr3_aa: CASSLFPGGSEGHTEAFF
cdr3_nt: TGTGCCAGCAGTTTATTCCCAGGGGGATCGGAGGGGCACACTGAAGCTTTCTTT
j_call: TRBJ1-1
v_call: TRBV27
d_call: TRBD1
clone_size: -

cdr3_aa: CASSLWSRAGIYNEQFF
cdr3_nt: TGTGCCAGCAGCTTATGGTCACGTGCGGGAATCTACAATGAGCAGTTCTTC
j_call: TRBJ2-1
v_call: TRBV7-8
d_call: -
clone_size: few

cdr3_aa: CASSGAGGGYYEQYF
cdr3_nt: TGCGCCAGCAGCGGGGCAGGGGGCGGTTACTACGAGCAGTACTTC
j_call: TRBJ2-7
v_call: TRBV5-1
d_call: TRBD1
clone_size: -

cdr3_aa: CASSLGQGISYEQYF
cdr3_nt: TGTGCCAGCAGCCTAGGACAGGGGATCTCCTACGAGCAGTACTTC
j_call: TRBJ2-7
v_call: TRBV11-2
d_call: TRBD1
clone_size: -

cdr3_aa: CASSETQEATQQYF
cdr3_nt: TGTGCCAGCAGTGAAACCCAGGAGGCTACGCAGCAGTACTTC
j_call: TRBJ2-7
v_call: TRBV2
d_call: -
clone_size: few

cdr3_aa: CASSLVYISDEQFF
cdr3_nt: TGTGCCAGCAGCTTAGTCTACATCTCGGATGAGCAGTTCTTC
j_call: TRBJ2-1
v_call: TRBV11-2
d_call: -
clone_size: -

cdr3_aa: CASSQVYGNSPLHF
cdr3_nt: TGCGCCAGCAGCCAAGTTTACGGAAATTCACCCCTCCACTTT
j_call: TRBJ1-6
v_call: TRBV4-1
d_call: -
clone_size: -

cdr3_aa: CASIAGQGSEQYF
cdr3_nt: TGTGCCAGTATAGCGGGACAGGGCAGCGAGCAGTACTTC
j_call: TRBJ2-7
v_call: TRBV27
d_call: -
clone_size: -

cdr3_aa: CASSPWRDQPQHF
cdr3_nt: TGTGCCAGCAGCCCGTGGCGGGATCAGCCCCAGCATTTT
j_call: TRBJ1-5
v_call: TRBV5-8
d_call: -
clone_size: -

cdr3_aa: CASSYSPSEQETQYF
cdr3_nt: TGTGCCAGCAGTTACTCCCCTAGCGAACAAGAGACCCAGTACTTC
j_call: TRBJ2-5
v_call: TRBV6-5
d_call: -
clone_size: -

cdr3_aa: CASSLAGSYEQYF
cdr3_nt: TGTGCCAGCAGCTTAGCGGGAAGCTACGAGCAGTACTTC
j_call: TRBJ2-7
v_call: TRBV7-9
d_call: -
clone_size: -

cdr3_aa: CASSLSSGANVLTF
cdr3_nt: TGTGCCAGCAGTCTAAGCTCTGGGGCCAACGTCCTGACTTTC
j_call: TRBJ2-6
v_call: TRBV7-9
d_call: -
clone_size: -

cdr3_aa: CASSPGAEPYGDEQFF
cdr3_nt: TGCGCCAGCAGCCCCGGGGCGGAACCATACGGAGATGAGCAGTTCTTC
j_call: TRBJ2-1
v_call: TRBV4-1
d_call: -
clone_size: -

cdr3_aa: CASSLYRFEKLFF
cdr3_nt: TGTGCCAGCAGCTTGTACAGATTCGAAAAACTGTTTTTT
j_call: TRBJ1-4
v_call: TRBV5-6
d_call: -
clone_size: -

cdr3_aa: CASSSPASATNEKLFF
cdr3_nt: TGTGCCAGCAGTTCCCCGGCGAGTGCAACTAATGAAAAACTGTTTTTT
j_call: TRBJ1-4
v_call: TRBV6-6
d_call: -
clone_size: -

cdr3_aa: CASSPSLWETQPQHF
cdr3_nt: TGTGCCAGCAGCCCCTCCCTCTGGGAGACTCAGCCCCAGCATTTT
j_call: TRBJ1-5
v_call: TRBV7-2
d_call: -
clone_size: -

cdr3_aa: CASSGGGQGAYF
cdr3_nt: TGCGCCAGCAGTGGCGGAGGACAGGGGGCTTACTTC
j_call: TRBJ2-4
v_call: TRBV10-2
d_call: TRBD1
clone_size: -

cdr3_aa: CASAPGTTFIEQYF
cdr3_nt: TGTGCCAGCGCCCCCGGGACCACATTTATCGAGCAGTACTTC
j_call: TRBJ2-7
v_call: TRBV2
d_call: -
clone_size: -

cdr3_aa: CASSLTLNYGYTF
cdr3_nt: TGTGCCAGCAGCTTAACTCTTAACTATGGCTACACCTTC
j_call: TRBJ1-2
v_call: TRBV27
d_call: -
clone_size: -

cdr3_aa: CARRGSPGELFF
cdr3_nt: TGTGCCAGACGCGGATCCCCCGGGGAGCTGTTTTTT
j_call: TRBJ2-2
v_call: TRBV2
d_call: -
clone_size: -

cdr3_aa: CASKEGGVFEKLFF
cdr3_nt: TGTGCCAGCAAGGAAGGAGGGGTCTTTGAAAAACTGTTTTTT
j_call: TRBJ1-4
v_call: TRBV27
d_call: -
clone_size: -

cdr3_aa: CASRPGQGLIVGYTF
cdr3_nt: TGCGCCAGTAGGCCCGGACAGGGTCTGATAGTTGGCTACACCTTC
j_call: TRBJ1-2
v_call: TRBV5-1
d_call: TRBD1
clone_size: -

cdr3_aa: CASSSVRVYTEAFF
cdr3_nt: TGTGCCAGCAGCTCCGTCAGGGTTTACACTGAAGCTTTCTTT
j_call: TRBJ1-1
v_call: TRBV7-9
d_call: -
clone_size: few

cdr3_aa: CASPDRVADTQYF
cdr3_nt: TGTGCCAGCCCCGACAGGGTCGCAGATACGCAGTATTTT
j_call: TRBJ2-3
v_call: TRBV2
d_call: TRBD1
clone_size: -

cdr3_aa: CASAAMNTEAFF
cdr3_nt: TGCGCCAGCGCAGCTATGAACACTGAAGCTTTCTTT
j_call: TRBJ1-1
v_call: TRBV5-1
d_call: -
clone_size: -

cdr3_aa: CATSDRARELFF
cdr3_nt: TGTGCCACCAGCGACCGGGCACGGGAGCTGTTTTTT
j_call: TRBJ2-2
v_call: TRBV15
d_call: -
clone_size: once

cdr3_aa: CASSSQGLNTEAFF
cdr3_nt: TGTGCCAGCAGTTCCCAGGGCCTGAACACTGAAGCTTTCTTT
j_call: TRBJ1-1
v_call: TRBV27
d_call: -
clone_size: -

cdr3_aa: CASSVGYSRLYEQYF
cdr3_nt: TGTGCCAGCAGCGTAGGGTACAGCCGTTTATACGAGCAGTACTTC
j_call: TRBJ2-7
v_call: TRBV9
d_call: -
clone_size: -

cdr3_aa: CASSSDRGRLEQYF
cdr3_nt: TGTGCCAGCAGTTCCGACAGGGGGCGGCTCGAGCAGTACTTC
j_call: TRBJ2-7
v_call: TRBV6-5
d_call: TRBD1
clone_size: -